This T cell receptor (beta chain) is drawn from a study of identical twins. Findings of the study overall: It was cross-sectional statistical analysis, not following the same donors, that the conclusions relied on. Within twin pairs, the out-of-frame alpha sequences they shared showed excess low generation probability.

One entry per CDR3 protein results from TCRdb running MiXCR on the 5' RACE reads. This table has 500,000 or so distinct CDR3 sequences, 11% to 15% appearing once. The V end lost 6 bases, the J end lost 2 bases, and 20 bases lay between the germline ends. The V gene's germline CDR1 is KGHSH and CDR2 LQKENI. The CDR3 totals 18 residues. A word on this clonotype: Its antigen remains unknown.

These data were also filed under a second study, of yellow fever vaccine responses in identical twins.

This sequence joins TRBV18 and TRBJ2-6, with D hard to call. The sample comprised CD4+ T cells sorted from blood. The clonotype comes from a woman younger than 30 in good health. The CDR3 region has the DNA TGTGCCAGCTCTATAGTAAAGAACACCATGGCTGGGGCCAACGTCCTGACTTTC. Protein product: CASSIVKNTMAGANVLTF.